Listed here is a single T cell receptor beta chain. The antigen remains unidentified. Profiling relied on immunoSEQ multiplex PCR, and the TCRdb table lists in-frame clones only, not all of them. Of roughly 160,000 clones listed, around nine tenths are singletons. This CDR3 region has 12 residues. V lost 2 bases to trimming and J lost 7 bases, with 9 bases between them. This specimen comes from a study of T cell responses to AZD1222 COVID-19 vaccine. Study-wide results and caveats: Following two doses of AZD1222, Spike-specific TCR breadth and depth rose. Vaccine-associated CD4 TCRs ranged over spike, dominating at 160-218 and 743-854.

Material: peripheral blood, obtained 28 days after the second AZD1222 dose. This clonotype was sampled from an adult who received the AZD1222 COVID-19 vaccine. The chain has TRBV12-3 or TRBV12-4 and TRBJ2-7; tentative D call: TRBD1 (5 bases). DNA of the CDR3: TGTGCCAGCAGTTTACCTAAGGGGGAGCAGTACTTC. Translated, it gives CASSLPKGEQYF.